This T cell receptor beta chain emerged from a study of control samples from healthy donors and cancer patients. Germline assignment: CDR1 MGHRA and CDR2 YSYEKL. Trimming left V 0 bases short and J 1 base short, with 10 bases between. This CDR3 comprises 15 residues. The assay was immunoSEQ multiplex PCR, and TCRdb's table has in-frame clones only and misses some. The table has some 120,000 clones, about 88% seen once. This sequence originates from a woman in her 70s in good health. Sequences were obtained from blood. This chain links TRBV4-1 with TRBJ2-7; D unresolved. The CDR3 DNA reads TGCGCCAGCAGCCAAGATCTGTCGCCATCCTACGAGCAGTACTTC. This codes for CASSQDLSPSYEQYF.